This T cell receptor beta chain was identified during a study of T cells after yellow fever vaccination. With 3 bases clipped from V and 4 bases from J, the junction kept 5 bases outside the gene matches. The length of the CDR3 is 15 residues. The germline V gene encodes CDR1 SGHRS and CDR2 YFSETQ. TCRdb itself ran the 5' RACE reads through MiXCR, one entry per CDR3 protein. The table has 250,000 or so distinct CDR3 sequences, around 6.7% seen once. This clonotype was counted at least ten times. The sequencing used CD4+ T cells sorted from PBMCs, collected on the day of the yellow fever booster vaccination. This TCR was recovered from a man aged 25 to 45 who received the YFV17D yellow fever vaccine. The J gene is TRBJ1-5, the V gene TRBV5-1; the match to TRBD1 covers 9 bases. CDR3 amino acids: CASSSGQGQNQPQHF. The CDR3 coding sequence is TGCGCCAGCAGCTCGGGACAGGGTCAGAATCAGCCCCAGCATTTT.